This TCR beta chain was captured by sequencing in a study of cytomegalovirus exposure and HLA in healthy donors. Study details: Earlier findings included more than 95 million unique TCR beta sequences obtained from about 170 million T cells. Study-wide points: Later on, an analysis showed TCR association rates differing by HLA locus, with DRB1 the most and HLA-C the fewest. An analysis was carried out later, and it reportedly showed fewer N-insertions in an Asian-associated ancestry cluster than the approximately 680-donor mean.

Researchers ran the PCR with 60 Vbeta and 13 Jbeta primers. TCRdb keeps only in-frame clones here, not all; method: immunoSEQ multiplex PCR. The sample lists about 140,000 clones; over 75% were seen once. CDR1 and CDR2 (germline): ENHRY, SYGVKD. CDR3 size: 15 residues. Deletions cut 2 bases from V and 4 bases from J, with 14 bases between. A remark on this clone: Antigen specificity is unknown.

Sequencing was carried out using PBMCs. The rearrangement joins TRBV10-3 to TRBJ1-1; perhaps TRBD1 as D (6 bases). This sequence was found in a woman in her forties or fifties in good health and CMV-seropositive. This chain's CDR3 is CAISELTGEVTEAFF. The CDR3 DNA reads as TGTGCCATCAGTGAGCTGACAGGAGAGGTCACTGAAGCTTTCTTT.